This T cell receptor (beta chain) stems from a study of cytomegalovirus exposure and HLA in healthy donors (dated by TCRdb to about 2017). Broadly, across the study: In an earlier analysis of 587 of the donors, roughly 300 Gb of sequence data and 100 million or so unique TCR beta sequences from approximately 180 million T cells were reported. The study aimed to test whether cataloging public T cell receptors could reveal signatures of past pathogen exposure. An earlier analysis of 587 of the donors used high-throughput TCR beta sequencing to judge whether each TCR beta V gene segment behaved as functional or pseudogenic. On average, 235,054 unique TCR beta nucleotide sequences were sequenced per donor among more than 350 genotyped donors of the cohort, with roughly 18% of those sequences being non-productive. About five DR-DQ haplotypes were treated as single units for association and clustering because of strong linkage in the cohort. Rather than using new phenotypic data, the later analysis identified candidate immune exposures from TCR beta sequences and from how often those sequences occurred across donors. A separate validation cohort of 90 to 150 different subjects was used in addition to the approximately 640-subject first cohort. In a later genetic analysis, genome-wide SNP genotypes for about three fifths of the 666 donors were used, and that subset was treated as a discovery cohort. Among the roughly 400 genotyped donors, approximately 77% belonged to the genetic ancestry cluster associated with self-reported Caucasian donors. Both class I and class II loci were covered by HLA typing, at four-digit resolution. A later analysis re-examined previously published TCR beta repertoires from more than 600 donors and added high-resolution HLA genotyping to investigate patterns of TCR occurrence. The T cell repertoires of under 750 subjects were profiled by immunosequencing and related to cytomegalovirus serostatus. The number of donors typed differed by locus, with 629-630 for A, B, C, DRB1 and DQB1, about 500 for DQA1, 606 for DPA1, and around 430 for DPB1. High-throughput TCR immunosequencing, statistical association of individual TCRs with disease status, and machine learning were combined to predict cytomegalovirus infection status. Donor age, sex, ethnicity and CMV serostatus were compiled together with the repertoire data. Every discovery cohort repertoire had been produced on one sequencing platform. Roughly 290 gigabases of sequencing data and 70 million to 100 million unique TCR sequences made up an early release that covered around 640 HLA-typed donors.

From cysteine to phenylalanine, the CDR3 is 16 amino acids long. Here the CDR3 DNA is all that survives: 48 bases in frame from base 1. Trimming leaves V shorter by 5 bases and J shorter by 7 bases, with the junction holding 13 bases beyond the gene matches. Reading the germline V gene (reference sequence) gives CDR1 PRHDT and CDR2 FYEKMQ. Library prep was done by the immunoSEQ multiplex PCR assay. A mixture of 60 forward primers for TCR Vbeta segments and 13 reverse primers for TCR Jbeta segments was used in the multiplex PCR. A multiplex PCR assay on genomic DNA amplified the CDR3 region of rearranged TCR beta genes. Amplified TCR beta libraries were sequenced as 87-base-pair reads on the Illumina HiSeq System. In the original analysis: A later analysis tallied tens of millions of unique TCR beta chains across the 666 repertoires, and 10 million to 11 million of those chains were shared by two or more donors. Raw reads were error-corrected and collapsed into unique sequences with a nearest-neighbor algorithm that merged closely related sequences to remove PCR and sequencing errors. To assign V, D and J gene segments, CDR3 sequences were aligned to IMGT reference sequences. For a sequence to be retained, at least a six-nucleotide match to both a V gene segment and a J gene segment was required. Rearrangements were classified as productive when the CDR3 lacked stop codons and remained in frame with V and J, and all other rearrangements were classified as non-productive. Following IMGT convention, CDR3 was defined as the stretch from the second conserved V-encoded cysteine to the conserved J-encoded phenylalanine. The earlier analysis of 500 to 750 of the donors excluded any sequence lacking an unambiguous match to a single V gene segment. In an earlier analysis of approximately 550 of the donors, V segments were called functional above 56.7% productive rearrangements and were called segregating when the between-donor standard deviation exceeded 5%. To diagnose cytomegalovirus status from the catalog of TCR beta chain sequences, a statistical classification framework was built. In a later analysis, V and J genes were assigned by comparing TCR nucleotide sequences against IMGT/GENE-DB human TR gene sequences. In a later analysis, CDR3 sequences and most-parsimonious VDJ recombination scenarios were assigned using the TCRdist pipeline. A later analysis defined each TCR beta chain by its CDR3 amino acid sequence plus V-gene family, and excluded reads lacking a unique V-gene family. In a later analysis, around 600 highly shared, low-generation-probability nucleotide sequences were removed to address suspected cross-contamination and a sequencing artifact. For each public chain, a later analysis derived a clonal expansion index from normalized ranks of inferred template counts within each repertoire. In a later analysis, generation probabilities were computed with a VDJ recombination model fitted to out-of-frame rearrangements, and the resulting probabilities were checked against IGoR. In a later analysis, TCR-TCR, TCR-HLA and TCR-CMV co-occurrence was scored with hypergeometric tests, and a repertoire-size bias correction was applied to TCR pairs. In a later analysis, false discovery rates were estimated by permuting HLA or CMV assignments 20 times. A later analysis grouped co-occurring TCRs with DBSCAN, adding TCRdist sequence similarity when clustering within HLA-allele-positive subsets. Co-occurrence clustering excluded repertoires with fewer than 30,000 or more than 120,000 public chains, plus five with anomalous nucleotide sharing. The table comes from immuneACCESS by way of TCRdb, which keeps in-frame sequences with V and J called. Part of the clones is missing from these tables; in studies checked, under half for an unresolved V gene and the rest for unknown reasons. From that table come the V and J calls and clone size; the DNA was used to work out D and trimming. For this sample the table gives about 200,000 clones, of which 75% to 85% were detected only once. 1.4% of the sample is taken by the ten largest.

In total, approximately 700 healthy bone marrow donors made up the cohort. At the time of sampling, every cohort member was nominally healthy, though immune exposures that went unrecorded were likely present. The donor tested CMV seronegative and was one of the 352 seronegative cohort members. A peripheral blood sample was provided by each donor, and peripheral blood mononuclear cells were used for TCR beta sequencing. The Qiagen DNeasy Blood Extraction Kit was used to extract genomic DNA from the blood cell samples. About this clone: Its antigen is currently not known. Per-base qualities were not stored, and no clone one base away is much larger.

General study outcomes and caveats: Compared with the roughly 670-donor mean, donors in an Asian-associated ancestry cluster had fewer N-insertions in productive TCRs, according to a later genetic analysis. Roughly uniform sequencing depth across donors was assumed in presence/absence analyses, although this assumption may not hold. The classifier was reported to diagnose cytomegalovirus status with high specificity and sensitivity in both the original cohort and the validation cohort. This cohort had only TCR beta chains sequenced, and the lack of alpha or paired-chain data limited which features could be detected. Because the 87-base-pair reads could not distinguish some IMGT-functional V segments, including TRBV6-2 and TRBV6-3, those segments were excluded. A later analysis found that HLA-associated TCR beta chains were more clonally expanded and had lower generation probabilities than equally common non-associated chains. In vitro tests confirmed that a few of the cytomegalovirus-associated TCR beta chains recognize cytomegalovirus antigens. A later analysis found that most CMV-associated TCR beta chains appeared HLA-restricted, with HLA associations seemingly driven largely by CMV exposure. A further reported finding was that TCR beta sequences accurately predicted the HLA-A and HLA-B alleles for most subjects in the first cohort. Because counts were too low, 15 to 20 rarely observed V segments, including chromosome 9 orphons, were excluded from the earlier analysis of several hundred of the donors. In the study, 150 to 200 TCR beta chains were listed as associated with cytomegalovirus. Broadly in line with IMGT annotations, most TCR beta V segments showed up in productive rearrangements about 90% or about 30% of the time in an earlier analysis of several hundred of the donors. Specific HLA alleles were associated with 15,000 to 20,000 TCR beta sequences at a false discovery rate of 0.05 in a later analysis. According to a later analysis, parvovirus B19, influenza, CMV and Epstein-Barr virus appeared linked to several top co-occurrence clusters. Because HLA typing was missing for some donors at each locus, association tests included only the typed subset. A cluster of highly shared sequence variants was judged likely to be a technical artifact of the sequencing pipeline. While some public TCRs were present in many individuals, most TCR sequences turned up only very rarely across donors. When HLA alleles, especially DR and DQ, strongly co-occurred, attributing TCR associations to individual alleles was difficult. In a later analysis, the rate of TCR association differed among HLA loci, with DRB1 alleles having the most associated TCRs and HLA-C alleles having the fewest. A later genetic analysis associated a missense DCLRE1C variant with V-gene and J-gene trimming of TCR beta chains, and an independent cohort replicated the association. Linkage disequilibrium might explain the correlated functional status among segregating V segments, but an unknown experimental factor could not be ruled out. CMV serostatus was the only immune exposure information available for the cohort. The authors suggested that the approach could potentially be extended to other disease states and immunological phenotypes.

This TCR was recovered from a girl aged 10-17 years in good health and CMV-seronegative. Recombination linked TRBV13 to TRBJ2-1, and 8 junctional nucleotides match TRBD2. What was sequenced was PBMCs. This receptor has the CDR3 CASSPSGGEVWNEQFF. The nucleotides read TGTGCCAGCAGCCCGTCGGGAGGGGAGGTGTGGAATGAGCAGTTCTTC.